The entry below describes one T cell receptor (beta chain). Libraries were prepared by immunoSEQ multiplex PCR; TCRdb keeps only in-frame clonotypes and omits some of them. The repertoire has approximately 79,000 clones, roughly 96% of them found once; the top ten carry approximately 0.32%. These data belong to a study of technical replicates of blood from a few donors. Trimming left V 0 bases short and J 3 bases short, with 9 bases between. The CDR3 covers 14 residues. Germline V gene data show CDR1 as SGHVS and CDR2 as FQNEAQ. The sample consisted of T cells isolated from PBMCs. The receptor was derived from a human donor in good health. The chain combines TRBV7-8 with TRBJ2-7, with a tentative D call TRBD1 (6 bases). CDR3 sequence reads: CASSLATQGYEQYF. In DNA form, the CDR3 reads TGTGCCAGCAGCTTAGCCACACAGGGCTACGAGCAGTACTTC.